This passage covers 4 T cell receptor beta chains from one sample sequenced in a study of shared clonotypes between healthy human individuals. Sequencing used immunoSEQ multiplex PCR; TCRdb keeps in-frame clones, though not all of them. Here the sample spans fewer than 650,000 clones, less than 80% being singletons. What was sequenced was PBMCs. The receptors derive from a woman between 35 and 50 years old in good health. Some clones in this sample may be carry-over from other donors' samples.

The J gene is TRBJ2-7, the V gene TRBV6-1; D may be TRBD1 (6 bases). The ends were cut back, 6 bases at V and 2 bases at J, with 17 bases in the middle. The germline gives CDR1 MNHNS, CDR2 SASEGT. This CDR3 has 15 amino acids. CDR3 amino acids: CASSQRQAHAYEQYF. The CDR3 DNA is TGTGCCAGCAGCCAGAGACAGGCCCACGCCTACGAGCAGTACTTC.

The chain carries TRBV4-2 and TRBJ1-2; TRBD1 matches at 8 bases. CDR1 is LGHNA, CDR2 YNFKEQ, per germline. The trim removed 0 bases at V and 6 bases at J, leaving 18 bases unmatched. The CDR3 is 19 amino acids. CDR3 in amino acids: CASSQESSRTGYSTHGYTF. Written as DNA, the CDR3 is TGTGCCAGCAGCCAAGAAAGTTCCAGGACAGGGTATAGTACTCATGGCTACACCTTC.

The V gene is TRBV25-1, the J gene TRBJ2-7; maybe TRBD2 (7 bases). The CDR3 consists of 16 residues. Germline loops: CDR1 MGHDK, CDR2 SYGVNS. Trimming removed 6 bases at V and 4 bases at J, with 22 bases between. CDR3 bases: TGTGCCAGCAGCGCGTCTGCGGGGGCGTCTGGGTACGAGCAGTACTTC. It specifies CASSASAGASGYEQYF.

In its sample, this clone was seen a few times. The J gene is TRBJ2-1, the V gene TRBV6-5; D may be TRBD2 (5 bases). V shed 6 bases and J shed 6 bases, with 18 bases lying between them. Germline V gene data show CDR1 as MNHEY and CDR2 as SVGAGI. This CDR3 has 15 residues. CDR3 sequence: CASSTKEDGANEQFF. CDR3 sequence (DNA): TGTGCCAGCAGCACAAAGGAGGACGGAGCCAATGAGCAGTTCTTC.